The 9 T cell receptor beta chains given below trace back to one sample, sequenced in a study of T cell changes during pregnancy in multiple sclerosis. Clones were sequenced by immunoSEQ multiplex PCR, and TCRdb holds only the in-frame ones, with some missing. Of about 85,000 clones listed, 90% to 95% were seen once; the top ten hold approximately 2.4%. The source was peripheral blood, collected in the first trimester of pregnancy. The receptors stem from a female donor with multiple sclerosis, enrolled in a pregnancy study.

The chain employs TRBV10-3 and TRBJ1-6, with TRBD1 as a possible D gene (6 bases). CDR3 size: 14 residues. The V end was cut by 6 bases, the J end by 5 bases, with 11 bases between. CDR1 and CDR2 from the germline V gene are ENHRY and SYGVKD. CDR3 bases: TGTGCCATCAGCGGAGGACAGAATAATTCACCCCTCCACTTT. It codes for CAISGGQNNSPLHF.

This chain joins TRBV2 and TRBJ2-3; TRBD2 matches at 7 bases. From germline, CDR1 is SNHLY and CDR2 FYNNEI. The CDR3 totals 15 residues. With 4 bases clipped from V and 6 bases from J, the junction kept 10 bases outside the gene matches. CDR3 sequence: CASSGSGSLADTQYF. The CDR3 DNA follows: TGTGCCAGCAGTGGTAGCGGGTCCCTCGCGGATACGCAGTATTTT.

The chain couples TRBV2 to TRBJ2-5, with TRBD1 matching 7 bases. Trimming at V came to 4 bases and at J to 4 bases, leaving 9 bases not matched to a gene. CDR3 size: 15 residues. Germline assignment: CDR1 SNHLY and CDR2 FYNNEI. The CDR3: CASSAGQFDGETQYF. The DNA for the CDR3 is TGTGCCAGCAGTGCGGGACAGTTTGACGGAGAGACCCAGTACTTC.

The chain joins TRBV27 to TRBJ2-3, with a tentative D call TRBD2 (5 bases). CDR1 is MNHEY and CDR2 is SMNVEV in the germline V gene (reference sequence). V was trimmed by 6 bases and J by 6 bases, leaving 7 bases between them. CDR3 length equals 11 residues. CDR3 region: CASSSGDTQYF. Written as DNA, the CDR3 is TGTGCCAGCAGCTCGGGGGATACGCAGTATTTT.

V gene TRBV19 combines with J gene TRBJ2-3, with 7 bases identical to TRBD2. Trimming removed 6 bases from V and 5 bases from J; junction bases left unmatched: 29. Germline V gene lookup returns CDR1 LNHDA and CDR2 SQIVND (reference sequence). The CDR3 spans 21 residues. The CDR3 coding sequence is TGTGCCAGTAGAGAACGGGCAAGGCAGCGCGGGCAAACTAGCGTCCGAGATACGCAGTATTTT. It translates to CASRERARQRGQTSVRDTQYF. Based on the CDR3 plus reference TRBV19 and TRBJ2-3, the full variable domain is DGGITQSPKYLFRKEGQNVTLSCEQNLNHDAMYWYRQDPGQGLRLIYYSQIVNDFQKGDIAEGYSVSREKKESFPLTVTSAQKNPTAFYLCASRERARQRGQTSVRDTQYFGPGTRLTVL.

The rearrangement links TRBV7-9 to TRBJ1-1; D might be TRBD1 (6 bases). V lost 6 bases, J lost 2 bases, and 13 bases lay in between. Germline loops: CDR1 SEHNR, CDR2 FQNEAQ (reference sequence). There are 14 residues in the CDR3. CDR3 region: CASSPRTANTEAFF. CDR3 nucleotide sequence: TGTGCCAGCAGTCCCCGGACAGCTAACACTGAAGCTTTCTTT. Based on the CDR3 plus reference TRBV7-9 and TRBJ1-1, the full variable domain is DTGVSQNPRHKITKRGQNVTFRCDPISEHNRLYWYRQTLGQGPEFLTYFQNEAQLEKSRLLSDRFSAERPKGSFSTLEIQRTEQGDSAMYLCASSPRTANTEAFFGQGTRLTVV.

Worth noting for this clone: The sample contains more than one DNA sequence encoding this CDR3. The V and J genes are TRBV6-4 and TRBJ2-2; D gene unclear. The CDR3 has 13 amino acids. V was cut by 4 bases and J by 1 base, with 4 bases left in between. The germline V gene has CDR1 MRHNA and CDR2 SNTAGT. DNA for the CDR3: TGTGCCAGCAGTGGTCAGAACACCGGGGAGCTGTTTTTT. Protein product: CASSGQNTGELFF.

The chain joins TRBV6-1 to TRBJ2-2, with D tentatively TRBD2 (7 bases). V was trimmed by 2 bases and J by 4 bases, leaving 14 bases between them. Germline V gives CDR1 MNHNS, CDR2 SASEGT. This CDR3 has 16 amino acids. CDR3 protein: CASSEKAGHPTGELFF. As DNA, the CDR3 is TGTGCCAGCAGTGAAAAAGCGGGACACCCCACCGGGGAGCTGTTTTTT.

This clone was picked up one time. The chain recombines TRBV18 with TRBJ1-1; 10 bases are shared with TRBD1. Germline CDR1 reads KGHSH; CDR2 reads LQKENI. The CDR3 has 15 amino acids. J lost 3 bases, V lost 4 bases, and 5 bases had no gene match. The CDR3: CASSRQGALDTEAFF. CDR3 sequence (DNA): TGTGCCAGCTCACGACAGGGGGCACTGGACACTGAAGCTTTCTTT.